The clone carrying this TCR beta chain was seen a few times. A single record per CDR3 protein comes from TCRdb applying MiXCR to the RT-PCR reads. The sample lists 650,000 to 800,000 distinct CDR3 sequences, approximately 15% occurring once. V was trimmed by 0 bases and J by 0 bases, leaving 9 bases between them. The germline V gene has CDR1 MNHEY and CDR2 SMNVEV (reference sequence). The CDR3 extends over 16 amino acids. The rearrangement uses TRBV27 and TRBJ1-3; no definite D call. The source material was memory CD4+ T cells from blood. The sequence was collected from a female donor in good health, serving as a healthy control. DNA of the CDR3: TGTGCCAGCAGTTTATCGGCATTACTCTCTGGAAACACCATATATTTT. Translated: CASSLSALLSGNTIYF.